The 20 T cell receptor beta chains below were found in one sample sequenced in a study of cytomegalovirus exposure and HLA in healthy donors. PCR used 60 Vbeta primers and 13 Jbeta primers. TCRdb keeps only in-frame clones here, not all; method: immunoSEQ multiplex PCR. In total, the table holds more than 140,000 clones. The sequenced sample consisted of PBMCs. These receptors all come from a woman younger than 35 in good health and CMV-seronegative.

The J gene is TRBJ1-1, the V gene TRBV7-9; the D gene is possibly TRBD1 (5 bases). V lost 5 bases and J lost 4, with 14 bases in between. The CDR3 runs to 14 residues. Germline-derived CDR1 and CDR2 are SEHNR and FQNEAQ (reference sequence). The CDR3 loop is CASSTPTDGTEAFF. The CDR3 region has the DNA TGTGCCAGCAGCACACCGACAGACGGCACTGAAGCTTTCTTT. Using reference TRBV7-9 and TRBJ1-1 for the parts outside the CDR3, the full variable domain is DTGVSQNPRHKITKRGQNVTFRCDPISEHNRLYWYRQTLGQGPEFLTYFQNEAQLEKSRLLSDRFSAERPKGSFSTLEIQRTEQGDSAMYLCASSTPTDGTEAFFGQGTRLTVV.

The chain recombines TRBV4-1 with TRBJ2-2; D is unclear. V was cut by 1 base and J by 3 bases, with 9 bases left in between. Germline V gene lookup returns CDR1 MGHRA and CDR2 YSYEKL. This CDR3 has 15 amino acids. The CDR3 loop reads CASSQGQVYTGELFF. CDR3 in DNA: TGCGCCAGCAGCCAAGGGCAGGTATACACCGGGGAGCTGTTTTTT.

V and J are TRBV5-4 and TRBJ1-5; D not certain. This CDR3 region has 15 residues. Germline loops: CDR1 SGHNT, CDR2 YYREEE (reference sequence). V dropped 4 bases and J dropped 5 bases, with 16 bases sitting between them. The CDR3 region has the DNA TGTGCCAGCAGCGATTCCCCGGGATCCGATCAGCCCCAGCATTTT. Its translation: CASSDSPGSDQPQHF.

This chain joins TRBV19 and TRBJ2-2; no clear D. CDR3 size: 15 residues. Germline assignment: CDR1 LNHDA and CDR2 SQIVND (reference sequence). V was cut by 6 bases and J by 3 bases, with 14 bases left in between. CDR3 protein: CASSLSGVDTGELFF. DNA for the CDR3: TGTGCCAGTAGCCTCTCCGGAGTTGACACCGGGGAGCTGTTTTTT.

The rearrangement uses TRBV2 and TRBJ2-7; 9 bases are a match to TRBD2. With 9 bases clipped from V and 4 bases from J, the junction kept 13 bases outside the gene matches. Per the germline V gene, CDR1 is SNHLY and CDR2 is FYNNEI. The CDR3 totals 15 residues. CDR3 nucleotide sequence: TGTGCCAGTGGACCCGTGGGACTAGCTGATTACGAGCAGTACTTC. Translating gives CASGPVGLADYEQYF.

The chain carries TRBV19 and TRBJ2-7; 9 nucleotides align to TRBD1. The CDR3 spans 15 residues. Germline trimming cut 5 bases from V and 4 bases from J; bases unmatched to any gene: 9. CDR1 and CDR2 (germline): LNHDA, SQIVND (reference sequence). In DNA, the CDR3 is TGTGCCAGTAGTGAACAGGGGGCGGTTGAGTACGAGCAGTACGTC. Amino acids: CASSEQGAVEYEQYV.

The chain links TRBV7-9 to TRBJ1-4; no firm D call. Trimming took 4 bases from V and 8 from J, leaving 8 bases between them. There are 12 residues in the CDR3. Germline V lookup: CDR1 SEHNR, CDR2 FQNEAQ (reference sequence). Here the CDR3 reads CASSSGLEKLFF. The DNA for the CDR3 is TGTGCCAGCAGCTCAGGACTCGAAAAACTGTTTTTT.

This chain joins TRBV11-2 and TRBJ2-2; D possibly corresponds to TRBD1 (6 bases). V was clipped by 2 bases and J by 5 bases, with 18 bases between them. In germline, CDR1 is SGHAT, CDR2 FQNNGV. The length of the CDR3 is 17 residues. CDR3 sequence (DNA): TGTGCCAGCAGCTTACTAAGGTTCGGACAGCTTACCGGGGAGCTGTTTTTT. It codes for CASSLLRFGQLTGELFF. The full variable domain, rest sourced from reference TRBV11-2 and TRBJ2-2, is EAGVAQSPRYKIIEKRQSVAFWCNPISGHATLYWYQQILGQGPKLLIQFQNNGVVDDSQLPKDRFSAERLKGVDSTLKIQPAKLEDSAVYLCASSLLRFGQLTGELFFGEGSRLTVL.

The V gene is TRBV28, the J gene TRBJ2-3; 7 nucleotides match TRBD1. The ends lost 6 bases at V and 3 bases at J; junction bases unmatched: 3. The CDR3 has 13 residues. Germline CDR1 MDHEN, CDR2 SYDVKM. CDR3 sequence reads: CASRETGTDTQYF. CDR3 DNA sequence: TGTGCCAGCAGGGAGACAGGGACAGATACGCAGTATTTT.

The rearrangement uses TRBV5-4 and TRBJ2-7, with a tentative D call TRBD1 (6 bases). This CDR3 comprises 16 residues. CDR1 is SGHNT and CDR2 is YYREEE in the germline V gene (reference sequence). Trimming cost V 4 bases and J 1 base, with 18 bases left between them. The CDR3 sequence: CASSTLWQGQSYEQYF. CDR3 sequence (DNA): TGTGCCAGCAGCACCCTATGGCAGGGGCAGTCCTACGAGCAGTACTTC. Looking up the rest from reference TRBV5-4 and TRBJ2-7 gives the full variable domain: ETGVTQSPTHLIKTRGQQVTLRCSSQSGHNTVSWYQQALGQGPQFIFQYYREEENGRGNFPPRFSGLQFPNYSSELNVNALELDDSALYLCASSTLWQGQSYEQYFGPGTRLTVT.

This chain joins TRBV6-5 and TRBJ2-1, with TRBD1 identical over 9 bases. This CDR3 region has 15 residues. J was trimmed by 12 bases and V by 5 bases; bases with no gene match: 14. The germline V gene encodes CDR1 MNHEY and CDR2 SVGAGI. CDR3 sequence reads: CASSPPGQGHLRQFF. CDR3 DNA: TGTGCCAGCAGTCCCCCGGGACAGGGTCATCTCCGGCAGTTCTTC.

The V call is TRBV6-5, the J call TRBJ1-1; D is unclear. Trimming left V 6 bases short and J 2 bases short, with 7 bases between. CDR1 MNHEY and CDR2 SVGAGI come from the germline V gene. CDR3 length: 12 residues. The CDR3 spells CASRASNTEAFF. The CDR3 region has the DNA TGTGCCAGCAGGGCTAGTAACACTGAAGCTTTCTTT.

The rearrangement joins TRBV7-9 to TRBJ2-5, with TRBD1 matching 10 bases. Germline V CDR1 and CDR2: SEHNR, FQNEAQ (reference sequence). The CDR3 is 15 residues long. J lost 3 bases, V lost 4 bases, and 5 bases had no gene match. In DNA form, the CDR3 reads TGTGCCAGCAGCTATGGACAGGGGGTGGAAGAGACCCAGTACTTC. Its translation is CASSYGQGVEETQYF.

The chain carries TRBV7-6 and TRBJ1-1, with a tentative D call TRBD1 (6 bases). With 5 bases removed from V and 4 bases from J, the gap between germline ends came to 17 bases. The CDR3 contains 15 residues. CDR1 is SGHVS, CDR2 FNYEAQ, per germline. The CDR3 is CASSPFRGVATEAFF. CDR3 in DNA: TGTGCCAGCAGCCCGTTCAGGGGCGTCGCCACTGAAGCTTTCTTT. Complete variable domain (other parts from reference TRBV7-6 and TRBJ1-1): GAGVSQSPRYKVTKRGQDVALRCDPISGHVSLYWYRQALGQGPEFLTYFNYEAQQDKSGLPNDRFSAERPEGSISTLTIQRTEQRDSAMYRCASSPFRGVATEAFFGQGTRLTVV.

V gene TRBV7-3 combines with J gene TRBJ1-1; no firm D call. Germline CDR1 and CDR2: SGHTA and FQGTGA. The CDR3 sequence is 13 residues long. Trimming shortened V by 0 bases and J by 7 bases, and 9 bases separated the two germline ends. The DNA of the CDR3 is TGTGCCAGCAGCTTAACTGTTTACGGTGAAGCTTTCTTT. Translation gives CASSLTVYGEAFF.

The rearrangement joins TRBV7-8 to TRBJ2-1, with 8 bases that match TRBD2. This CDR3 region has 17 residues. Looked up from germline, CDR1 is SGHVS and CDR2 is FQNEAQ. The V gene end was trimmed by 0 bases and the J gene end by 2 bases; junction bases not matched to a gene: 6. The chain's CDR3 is CASSLAAGGPAYNEQFF. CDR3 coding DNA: TGTGCCAGCAGCTTAGCGGCGGGAGGACCCGCCTACAATGAGCAGTTCTTC.

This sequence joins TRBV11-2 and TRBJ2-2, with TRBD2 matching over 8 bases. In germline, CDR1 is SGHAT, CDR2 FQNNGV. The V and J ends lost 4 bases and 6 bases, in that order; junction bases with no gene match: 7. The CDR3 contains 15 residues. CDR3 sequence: CASSSSSGPSGELFF. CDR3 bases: TGTGCCAGCAGCTCGTCTAGCGGGCCCTCCGGGGAGCTGTTTTTT.

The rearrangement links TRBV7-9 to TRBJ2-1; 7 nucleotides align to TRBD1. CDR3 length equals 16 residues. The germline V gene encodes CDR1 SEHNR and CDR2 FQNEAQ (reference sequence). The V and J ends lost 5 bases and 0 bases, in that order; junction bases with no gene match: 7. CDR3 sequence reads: CASSHRGASSYNEQFF. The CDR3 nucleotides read TGTGCCAGCAGCCACAGGGGCGCGAGCTCCTACAATGAGCAGTTCTTC.

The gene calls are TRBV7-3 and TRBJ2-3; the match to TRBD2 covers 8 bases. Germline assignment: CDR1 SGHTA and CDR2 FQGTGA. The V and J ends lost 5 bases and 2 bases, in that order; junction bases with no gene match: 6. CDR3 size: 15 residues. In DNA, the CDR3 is TGTGCCAGCAGCCCAACTAGCGGACTCACAGATACGCAGTATTTT. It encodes CASSPTSGLTDTQYF.

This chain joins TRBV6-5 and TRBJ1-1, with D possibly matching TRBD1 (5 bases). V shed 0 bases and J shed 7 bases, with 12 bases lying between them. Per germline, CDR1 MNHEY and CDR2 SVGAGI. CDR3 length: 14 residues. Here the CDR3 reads CASSYSGGRGEAFF. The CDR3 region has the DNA TGTGCCAGCAGTTACTCCGGGGGAAGGGGTGAAGCTTTCTTT.